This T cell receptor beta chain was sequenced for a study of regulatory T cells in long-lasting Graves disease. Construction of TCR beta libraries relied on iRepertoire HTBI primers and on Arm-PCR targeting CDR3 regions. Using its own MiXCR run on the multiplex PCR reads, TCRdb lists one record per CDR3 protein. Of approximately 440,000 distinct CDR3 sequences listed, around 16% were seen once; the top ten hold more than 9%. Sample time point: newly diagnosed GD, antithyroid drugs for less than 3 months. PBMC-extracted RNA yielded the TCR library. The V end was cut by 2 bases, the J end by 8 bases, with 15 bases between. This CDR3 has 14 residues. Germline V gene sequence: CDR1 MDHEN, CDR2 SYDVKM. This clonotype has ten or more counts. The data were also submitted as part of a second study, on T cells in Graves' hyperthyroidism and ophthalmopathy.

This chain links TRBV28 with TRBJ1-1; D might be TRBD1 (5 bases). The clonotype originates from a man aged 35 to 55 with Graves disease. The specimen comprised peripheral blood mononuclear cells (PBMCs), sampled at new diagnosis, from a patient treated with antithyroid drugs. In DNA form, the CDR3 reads TGTGCCAGCAGTTTAACGGGGGGTTCTAGAGAAGCTTTCTTT. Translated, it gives CASSLTGGSREAFF.